Sequencing of this T cell receptor beta chain was carried out in a study of siplizumab effects on memory and regulatory T cells. Study findings and constraints: The study found naive T cells seemingly more diverse than memory cells and seemingly major alloresponse contributors.

Assays were performed on 95,000 to 100,000 TCR templates per sample. The repertoire was sequenced with immunoSEQ multiplex PCR; TCRdb's copy has only in-frame clones and lacks some. The table includes some 90,000 clones, around 90% detected once. V was clipped by 1 base and J by 10 bases; unmatched bases: 8. The CDR3 has 15 residues. Germline CDR1 reads MDHEN; CDR2 reads SYDVKM. Comments on this clone: What it recognizes is unknown. This CDR3 is also generated by other DNA sequences in the sample.

The TCR comes from a human donor in good health. The chain couples TRBV28 to TRBJ1-4, with 8 bases lining up with TRBD1. Sequencing was carried out using CD4+ T cells sorted from blood. This CDR3 is CASSLSLRGRGKLFF. The CDR3 DNA is TGTGCCAGCAGTTTATCGCTCAGGGGGCGAGGAAAACTGTTTTTT.